The 13 T cell receptor beta chains below come from one sample, sequenced in a study of regulatory T cells in long-lasting Graves disease. iRepertoire HTBI primers and Arm-PCR of CDR3 regions built TCR beta libraries. TCRdb itself ran the multiplex PCR reads through MiXCR, one entry per CDR3 protein. This sample yields about 560,000 distinct CDR3 sequences, of which around 15% are seen a single time; approximately 12% belongs to the top ten. Regarding time point: newly diagnosed GD, antithyroid drugs for less than 3 months. PBMC RNA served as the TCR library source. These sequences were also reported in another study, on T cells in Graves' hyperthyroidism and ophthalmopathy.

This sample comprised peripheral blood mononuclear cells (PBMCs), obtained at new diagnosis, from a patient treated with antithyroid drugs. The receptors shown here come from a man aged 18 to 29 with Graves disease.

This clonotype was seen at least ten times. The V call is TRBV11-2, the J call TRBJ1-4; 9 bases line up with TRBD1. After removal of 5 bases from V and 6 bases from J, the junction contained 4 bases not matched to a gene. Germline loops: CDR1 SGHAT, CDR2 FQNNGV. The CDR3 runs to 14 residues. The CDR3 region is CASSLGTGYEKLFF. The DNA of the CDR3 is TGTGCCAGCAGCCTCGGGACAGGGTATGAAAAACTGTTTTTT.

This clonotype was picked up many times. The chain uses TRBV12-3 or TRBV12-4 and TRBJ1-2, with TRBD1 as a possible D gene (5 bases). Trimming cost V 0 bases and J 7 bases, with 12 bases left between them. The CDR3 spans 14 residues. As DNA, the CDR3 is TGTGCCAGCAGTTTAGCTTCAGGGCGGCGTGGCTACACCTTC. Translation: CASSLASGRRGYTF.

This clonotype was seen repeatedly, ten times or more. CDR3 coding DNA: TGTGCCAGCAGTGCTCCGACAGCGCCCTTCAATCAGCCCCAGCATTTT. Amino acids: CASSAPTAPFNQPQHF. This chain connects TRBV27 to TRBJ1-5; D possibly corresponds to TRBD1 (5 bases). CDR1 and CDR2 (germline): MNHEY, SMNVEV (reference sequence). This CDR3 region has 16 residues. V was pared by 5 bases and J by 3 bases, with 17 bases between.

The chain uses TRBV25-1 and TRBJ1-3; D is unresolved. CDR1 and CDR2 (germline): MGHDK, SYGVNS. This CDR3 has 15 amino acids. Trimming took off 3 bases at V and 0 bases at J, with 9 bases between the two ends. CDR3: CASSDPGISGNTIYF. DNA for the CDR3: TGTGCCAGCAGTGATCCAGGCATCTCTGGAAACACCATATATTTT. The entire variable domain, with the rest obtained from reference TRBV25-1 and TRBJ1-3, is as follows: EADIYQTPRYLVIGTGKKITLECSQTMGHDKMYWYQQDPGMELHLIHYSYGVNSTEKGDLSSESTVSRIRTEHFPLTLESARPSHTSQYLCASSDPGISGNTIYFGEGSWLTVV.

V gene TRBV28 combines with J gene TRBJ2-5, with 7 bases aligning to TRBD2. With 0 bases clipped from V and 7 bases from J, the junction kept 11 bases outside the gene matches. Looked up from germline, CDR1 is MDHEN and CDR2 is SYDVKM. This CDR3 contains 16 residues. Here the CDR3 reads CASSLWRGSPSRTQYF. The DNA for the CDR3 is TGTGCCAGCAGTTTATGGCGCGGGAGCCCGTCTCGGACCCAGTACTTC.

The chain combines TRBV11-2 with TRBJ2-7; 9 positions match TRBD2. This CDR3 comprises 17 residues. V gave up 7 bases and J gave up 2 bases; unmatched junction bases: 15. Germline V gene data show CDR1 as SGHAT and CDR2 as FQNNGV. The CDR3 sequence: CASTTPTGTSFPYEQYF. Here the CDR3 DNA reads TGTGCCAGCACCACTCCCACTGGGACTAGCTTCCCCTACGAGCAGTACTTC.

This clonotype was observed a handful of times. The CDR3 bases are TGTGCCAGCAGCTTAGGGCTGCCTCTAGCCAAAAACATTCAGTACTTC. Its protein product is CASSLGLPLAKNIQYF. The chain recombines TRBV11-2 with TRBJ2-4; no definite D call. CDR1 and CDR2 (germline): SGHAT, FQNNGV. The CDR3 totals 16 residues. V lost 1 base and J 0 bases, leaving 10 bases between the germline ends.

This clonotype was observed at least ten times. The chain uses TRBV27 and TRBJ1-5; D gene uncertain. Per the germline V gene, CDR1 is MNHEY and CDR2 is SMNVEV (reference sequence). This CDR3 region has 18 residues. With 2 bases removed from V and 1 base from J, the gap between germline ends came to 18 bases. CDR3 nucleotides: TGTGCCAGCAGTTTACTCCCCCGGGGTGGGGAGAGCAATCAGCCCCAGCATTTT. Residues: CASSLLPRGGESNQPQHF.

This clonotype was seen only a few times. The rearrangement links TRBV19 to TRBJ2-1; 8 bases line up with TRBD2. The CDR3 spans 20 residues. V lost 4 bases, J lost 4 bases, and 21 bases stayed unmatched. CDR1 and CDR2 (germline): LNHDA, SQIVND (reference sequence). The CDR3 sequence: CASSSMPGTSGMSGYNEQFF. The CDR3 DNA sequence: TGTGCCAGTAGTAGTATGCCCGGGACTAGTGGTATGTCGGGGTACAATGAGCAGTTCTTC.

This clonotype was seen many times. This chain connects TRBV7-2 to TRBJ2-7; the D call may be TRBD1 or TRBD2 (5 bases each). CDR1 and CDR2 (germline): SGHTA, FQGNSA. Deletions cut 5 bases from V and 5 bases from J, with 25 bases between. CDR3 length equals 17 residues. The CDR3 loop is CASSVDNPGALDDEQYF. CDR3 in DNA: TGTGCCAGCAGCGTGGATAACCCCGGGGCCCTAGACGACGAGCAGTACTTC.

At least ten counts were recorded for this clonotype. V gene TRBV30 combines with J gene TRBJ1-1; D perhaps matches TRBD1 (6 bases). The CDR3 consists of 12 residues. The ends were cut back, 5 bases at V and 1 base at J, with 8 bases in the middle. Germline assignment: CDR1 GTSNPN and CDR2 SVGIG (reference sequence). The CDR3 protein is CAWGRGNTEAFF. DNA for the CDR3: TGTGCCTGGGGCAGGGGGAACACTGAAGCTTTCTTT. Full variable domain (outside the CDR3, taken from reference TRBV30 and TRBJ1-1): SQTIHQWPATLVQPVGSPLSLECTVEGTSNPNLYWYRQAAGRGLQLLFYSVGIGQISSEVPQNLSASRPQDRQFILSSKKLLLSDSGFYLCAWGRGNTEAFFGQGTRLTVV.

V and J are TRBV5-6 and TRBJ2-1; no clear D. This CDR3 has 13 residues. Germline V gene data show CDR1 as SGHDT and CDR2 as YYEEEE. V was trimmed by 0 bases and J by 11 bases, leaving 12 bases between them. In nucleotides, the CDR3 is TGTGCCAGCAGCTTGGGATCAGGTAGCAAGCAGTTCTTC. Encoded protein: CASSLGSGSKQFF.

In DNA form, the CDR3 reads TGCAGTGCCATGCCGGACAGCTCCTACGAGCAGTACTTC. It codes for CSAMPDSSYEQYF. The chain employs TRBV20-1 and TRBJ2-7; weak D call: TRBD1 (6 bases). Trimming took off 6 bases at V and 0 bases at J, with 12 bases between the two ends. CDR3 size: 13 residues. Germline CDR1 DFQATT, CDR2 SNEGSKA (reference sequence).